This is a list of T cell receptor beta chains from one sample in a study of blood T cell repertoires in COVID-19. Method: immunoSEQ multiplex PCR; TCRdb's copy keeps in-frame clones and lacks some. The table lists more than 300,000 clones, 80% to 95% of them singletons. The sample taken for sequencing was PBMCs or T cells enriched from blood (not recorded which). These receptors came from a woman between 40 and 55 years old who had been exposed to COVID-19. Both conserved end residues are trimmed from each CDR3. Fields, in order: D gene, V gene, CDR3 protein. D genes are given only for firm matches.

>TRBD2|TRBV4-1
ASSQGLDRDYLNEQF
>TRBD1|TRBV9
ASSVRGQGNEKLF
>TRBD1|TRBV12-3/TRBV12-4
ASSSNRGRGYT
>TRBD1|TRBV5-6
ASSSGQGMGTGELF
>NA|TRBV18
ASSPAGGAQETQY
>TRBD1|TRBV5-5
ASSLVLTGGYT
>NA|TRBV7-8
ASSLSGQYQETQY
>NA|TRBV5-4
ASASGRRQETQY
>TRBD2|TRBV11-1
ASSPGGNKNIQY
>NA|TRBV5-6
ASSPFGPTSEAF
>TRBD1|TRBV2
ASWDSPLGQY
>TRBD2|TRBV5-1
ASSLAGGNEQF